A single count supports the clone carrying this T cell receptor beta chain. Its antigen is still unknown. These data are taken from a study of T cell repertoires in cytomegalovirus infection. Study-wide context: TCR beta signatures that were public indicated CMV infection and matching HLA type.

Regarding the study as a whole: The cumulative frequency of public TCR beta families identified carriers of CMV plus the relevant HLA. Dominating the ex vivo response were HLA-C-restricted CMV-specific TCR beta clonotypes.

TCRdb processed the reads anew with MiXCR; each CDR3 protein has one entry. The data contain approximately 130,000 distinct CDR3 sequences, approximately 8.8% of them singletons. The V gene's germline CDR1 is DFQATT and CDR2 SNEGSKA (reference sequence). Trimming stripped 3 bases from V and 7 bases from J, with 16 bases between. The CDR3 runs to 13 residues. The specimen was PBMCs. This clonotype was obtained from a human donor in good health (CMV status not recorded). Some clones in this sample may be carry-over from other donors' samples. This sequence joins TRBV20-1 and TRBJ2-7; D may be TRBD2 (5 bases). The CDR3 DNA reads TGCAGTGCTAGTGCTAGCACAATTTATGAGCAGTACTTC. As protein: CSASASTIYEQYF.